The TCR beta chain described here comes from a study of cytotoxic CD8 clonotypes in ibrutinib-treated CLL. The CDR3 contains 14 residues. V lost 2 bases to trimming and J lost 3 bases, with 11 bases between them. Germline assignment: CDR1 MNHEY and CDR2 SMNVEV (reference sequence). Clones were sequenced by immunoSEQ multiplex PCR, and TCRdb holds only the in-frame ones, with some missing. The table has 130,000 to 150,000 clones, around 80% seen once. Sequences were derived from PBMCs, sampled after 12 months of ibrutinib treatment. The chain recombines TRBV27 with TRBJ2-7, with D unresolved. The sequence derives from a human donor with chronic lymphocytic leukemia. CDR3 coding DNA: TGTGCCAGCAGTTTACGCGGCCTTGGCTACGAGCAGTACTTC. It specifies CASSLRGLGYEQYF.